The text below deals with one TCR beta chain. Some clones are missing from TCRdb's copy, which holds only in-frame ones; the method was immunoSEQ multiplex PCR. The repertoire holds over 70,000 clones, with over 80% as singletons. The entry originates in a study of T cell changes during pregnancy in multiple sclerosis. J was trimmed by 6 bases and V by 5 bases; bases with no gene match: 6. Germline assignment: CDR1 SGHAT and CDR2 FQNNGV. This CDR3 region has 14 residues. The chain couples TRBV11-2 to TRBJ1-1; TRBD1 matches at 10 bases. The TCR was taken from a female donor with multiple sclerosis, enrolled in a pregnancy study. The sample consisted of peripheral blood, taken in the first trimester of pregnancy. The DNA of the CDR3 is TGTGCCAGCAGCCCTGGGACAGGGGCAGCTGAAGCTTTCTTT. It encodes CASSPGTGAAEAFF. Together with reference TRBV11-2 and TRBJ1-1, the CDR3 gives the full variable domain: EAGVAQSPRYKIIEKRQSVAFWCNPISGHATLYWYQQILGQGPKLLIQFQNNGVVDDSQLPKDRFSAERLKGVDSTLKIQPAKLEDSAVYLCASSPGTGAAEAFFGQGTRLTVV.